A single sample is the source of the 20 T cell receptor beta chains below, sequenced in a study of CD8 T cells in ankylosing spondylitis. TCRdb ran MiXCR on the 5' RACE reads and lists one entry per CDR3 protein. This table has some 95,000 distinct CDR3 sequences, about 8.8% appearing once. Source material: blood, either unsorted or a sorted T cell fraction (not recorded which). These receptor sequences come from a male donor with ankylosing spondylitis or in good health (not recorded which).

This clonotype was seen ten or more times. This sequence joins TRBV7-8 and TRBJ2-2; perhaps TRBD2 as D (5 bases). Per the germline V gene, CDR1 is SGHVS and CDR2 is FQNEAQ. The CDR3 runs 17 residues. Between the trimmed V and J ends, which lost 4 bases and 2 bases, there was a span of 17 bases. As DNA, the CDR3 is TGTGCCAGCAGCTGGGAGCATCGGGCTTTTAACACCGGGGAGCTGTTTTTT. Protein: CASSWEHRAFNTGELFF. Full variable domain (rest looked up from reference TRBV7-8 and TRBJ2-2): GAGVSQSPRYKVAKRGQDVALRCDPISGHVSLFWYQQALGQGPEFLTYFQNEAQLDKSGLPSDRFFAERPEGSVSTLKIQRTQQEDSAVYLCASSWEHRAFNTGELFFGEGSRLTVL.

At least ten counts were recorded for this clonotype. This sequence joins TRBV29-1 and TRBJ2-2, with TRBD2 as a possible D gene (5 bases). The CDR3 extends over 14 amino acids. Germline V gene data show CDR1 as SQVTM and CDR2 as ANQGSEA. Trimming shortened V by 3 bases and J by 6 bases, and 14 bases separated the two germline ends. In nucleotides, the CDR3 is TGCAGCGTTGAGTTGAGGGTGGCAGCCGGGGAGCTGTTTTTT. Amino acids: CSVELRVAAGELFF.

This clonotype has ten or more counts. V usage is TRBV28 and J usage is TRBJ2-5, with 9 bases that match TRBD2. CDR1 is MDHEN and CDR2 is SYDVKM in the germline V gene. CDR3 size: 14 residues. Trimming at V came to 2 bases and at J to 10 bases, leaving 8 bases not matched to a gene. The CDR3 DNA follows: TGTGCCAGCAGTTTAGCAGCGGGGGGACGAGGCCAGTACTTC. It specifies CASSLAAGGRGQYF.

This clonotype was counted at least ten times. V gene TRBV20-1 combines with J gene TRBJ2-7; D remains ambiguous. V was pared by 5 bases and J by 2 bases, with 7 bases between. The germline gives CDR1 DFQATT, CDR2 SNEGSKA (reference sequence). This CDR3 region has 11 residues. This CDR3 reads CSAATPYEQYF. The DNA for the CDR3 is TGCAGTGCTGCCACCCCCTACGAGCAGTACTTC.

This clonotype was seen repeatedly, ten times or more. The V and J genes are TRBV12-3 or TRBV12-4 and TRBJ2-5; 8 bases are shared with TRBD2. Trimming took 3 bases from V and 6 from J; bases not matched to a gene: 15. The CDR3 runs 17 residues. This CDR3 is CASSFSADVGGAKTQYF. In nucleotides, the CDR3 is TGTGCCAGCAGTTTTAGTGCAGACGTCGGGGGGGCGAAGACCCAGTACTTC.

The sample holds many counts of this clonotype. The genes are TRBV3-1 and TRBJ1-4; a possible D gene is TRBD1 (5 bases). The CDR3 has 16 amino acids. The V gene lost 3 bases and the J gene lost 8 bases, with 19 bases spanning the gap. In germline, CDR1 is LGHDT, CDR2 YNNKEL (reference sequence). The CDR3 DNA follows: TGTGCCAGCAGCCAGTTCGCTAGACCCCGGGGGGAAAAACTGTTTTTT. It yields the protein CASSQFARPRGEKLFF.

The chain carries TRBV7-8 and TRBJ2-5; D is unresolved. The CDR3 length is 14 residues. Trimming took off 6 bases at V and 2 bases at J, with 13 bases between the two ends. The germline V gene encodes CDR1 SGHVS and CDR2 FQNEAQ. The CDR3 loop is CASRVVVQQETQYF. DNA of the CDR3: TGTGCCAGCAGGGTTGTCGTGCAGCAAGAGACCCAGTACTTC.

A remark on this clonotype: A read error may be the cause here, since a much bigger clone is one base away. The V call is TRBV7-6, the J call TRBJ1-2, with D uncertain. CDR3 size: 12 residues. CDR1 is SGHVS, CDR2 FNYEAQ, per germline. Between the trimmed V and J ends, which lost 8 bases and 8 bases, there was a span of 15 bases. The CDR3: CASSAGVYGYTF. The DNA for the CDR3 is TGTGCCAGCTCGGCTGGGGTGTACGGCTACACCTTC.

This clonotype was counted at least ten times. The chain recombines TRBV27 with TRBJ1-5, with unresolved D. CDR1 and CDR2 (germline): MNHEY, SMNVEV (reference sequence). Between the trimmed V and J ends, which lost 2 bases and 2 bases, there was a span of 4 bases. There are 13 residues in the CDR3. The CDR3 loop is CASSLAGNQPQHF. CDR3 in DNA: TGTGCCAGCAGTTTAGCCGGCAATCAGCCCCAGCATTTT.

This rearrangement joins TRBV12-5 to TRBJ1-4, with D unclear. This CDR3 has 16 residues. The germline CDR1 and CDR2 sequences are LGHNT and FRNRAP. Trimming took off 2 bases at V and 5 bases at J, with 15 bases between the two ends. For the CDR3, the DNA is TGTGCTAGTGGTTTGACTCCAGTTAGAGGGAATGAAAAACTGTTTTTT. It translates to CASGLTPVRGNEKLFF.

This clonotype was seen ten or more times. The CDR3 loop is CASSPGLAAHQETQYF. Here the CDR3 DNA reads TGTGCCAGCAGCCCAGGACTAGCGGCCCACCAAGAGACCCAGTACTTC. The chain is built from TRBV3-1 and TRBJ2-5, with 10 bases identical to TRBD2. CDR1 LGHDT and CDR2 YNNKEL come from the germline V gene (reference sequence). V lost 4 bases, J lost 0 bases, and 5 bases stayed unmatched. This CDR3 has 16 residues.

This clonotype was recorded many times. The J gene is TRBJ2-7, the V gene TRBV3-1; TRBD2 matches 10 bases. CDR3 length: 15 amino acids. The V gene end was trimmed by 2 bases and the J gene end by 6 bases; junction bases not matched to a gene: 7. Germline CDR1 is LGHDT and CDR2 is YNNKEL (reference sequence). CDR3 loop: CASSQSAGGVGEQYF. The CDR3 DNA reads as TGTGCCAGCAGCCAATCAGCGGGGGGGGTCGGCGAGCAGTACTTC.

This clonotype has at least ten counts. The chain has TRBV5-1 and TRBJ2-3; TRBD2 matches at 8 bases. In germline, CDR1 is SGHRS, CDR2 YFSETQ. The CDR3 is 16 residues long. After removal of 3 bases from V and 0 bases from J, the junction contained 6 bases not matched to a gene. CDR3 nucleotide sequence: TGCGCCAGCAGCTCCCCGGGGGGGCCGAGCACAGATACGCAGTATTTT. Encoded protein: CASSSPGGPSTDTQYF.

This clonotype was counted many times. The chain employs TRBV20-1 and TRBJ2-7; D unresolved. V was pared by 4 bases and J by 5 bases, with 12 bases between. The CDR3 spans 12 residues. Germline CDR1 and CDR2: DFQATT and SNEGSKA (reference sequence). CDR3 in DNA: TGCAGTGCTATGGACCAGTCCCACGAGCAGTACTTC. Amino acid sequence: CSAMDQSHEQYF.

This clonotype was counted at least ten times. CDR3 in DNA: TGTGCCAGCAGTTACCTCGGGAGGGGCACTGAAGCTTTCTTT. The encoded protein is CASSYLGRGTEAFF. This rearrangement joins TRBV12-3 or TRBV12-4 to TRBJ1-1, with D possibly being TRBD1 (5 bases). The CDR3 runs 14 residues. V shed 4 bases and J shed 4 bases, with 13 bases lying between them.

This clonotype was detected many times. CDR3 in DNA: TGTGCCAGCAGCAAAGGGGGACGGCGAACCAGAGCAGAAATGAACACTGAAGCTTTCTTT. Amino acid sequence: CASSKGGRRTRAEMNTEAFF. This rearrangement joins TRBV21-1 to TRBJ1-1. TRBV21-1 is designated a pseudogene. The CDR3 has 20 amino acids.

The chain has TRBV3-1 and TRBJ2-2; possibly TRBD1 for D (6 bases). Germline V gene lookup returns CDR1 LGHDT and CDR2 YNNKEL (reference sequence). This CDR3 is 16 amino acids long. The V end lost 1 base, the J end lost 1 base, and 10 bases lay between the germline ends. CDR3 loop: CASSQVQGRNTGELFF. The CDR3 nucleotides read TGTGCCAGCAGCCAAGTGCAGGGGCGGAACACCGGGGAGCTGTTTTTT.

This clonotype has a count of ten or more. The chain recombines TRBV27 with TRBJ1-1; D unclear. V lost 0 bases, J lost 8 bases, and 10 bases lay in between. The CDR3 is 13 residues long. Germline V gene data show CDR1 as MNHEY and CDR2 as SMNVEV (reference sequence). For the CDR3, the DNA is TGTGCCAGCAGTTTATCCGGGTCGGGGGAAGCTTTCTTT. This encodes CASSLSGSGEAFF.

This clonotype was detected ten times or more. The rearrangement joins TRBV5-5 to TRBJ2-2; D might be TRBD2 (5 bases). V lost 2 bases, J lost 4 bases, and 9 bases lay in between. The germline gives CDR1 SGHKS, CDR2 YYEKEE (reference sequence). The CDR3 covers 14 residues. The CDR3 DNA reads TGTGCCAGCAGCTTTTGGGAGTCCACCGGGGAGCTGTTTTTT. Its translation: CASSFWESTGELFF.

The rearrangement joins TRBV5-6 to TRBJ2-1, with a weak D call TRBD1 (6 bases). Trimming took off 0 bases at V and 4 bases at J, with 11 bases between the two ends. In germline, CDR1 is SGHDT, CDR2 YYEEEE. This CDR3 is 15 amino acids long. CDR3 region: CASSLGGPGYNEQFF. CDR3 bases: TGTGCCAGCAGCTTGGGGGGGCCAGGGTACAATGAGCAGTTCTTC.